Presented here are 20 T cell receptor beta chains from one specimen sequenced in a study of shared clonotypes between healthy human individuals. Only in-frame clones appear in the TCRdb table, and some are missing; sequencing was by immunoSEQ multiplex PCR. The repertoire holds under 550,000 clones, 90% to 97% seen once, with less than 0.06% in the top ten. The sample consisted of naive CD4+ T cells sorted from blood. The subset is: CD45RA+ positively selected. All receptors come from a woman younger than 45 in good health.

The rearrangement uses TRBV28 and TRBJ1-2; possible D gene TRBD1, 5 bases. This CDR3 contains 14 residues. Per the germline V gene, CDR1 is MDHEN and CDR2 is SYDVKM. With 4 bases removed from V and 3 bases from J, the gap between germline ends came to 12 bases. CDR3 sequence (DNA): TGTGCCAGCAGTTCGATAGGGGCAGACTATGGCTACACCTTC. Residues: CASSSIGADYGYTF.

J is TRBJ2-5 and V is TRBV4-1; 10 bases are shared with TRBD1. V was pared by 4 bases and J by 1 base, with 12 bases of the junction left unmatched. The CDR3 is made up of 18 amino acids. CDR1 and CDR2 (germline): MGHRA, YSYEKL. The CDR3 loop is CASSRSSARDRGQETQYF. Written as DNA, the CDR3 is TGCGCCAGCAGCCGGAGTTCGGCCCGGGACAGGGGCCAAGAGACCCAGTACTTC.

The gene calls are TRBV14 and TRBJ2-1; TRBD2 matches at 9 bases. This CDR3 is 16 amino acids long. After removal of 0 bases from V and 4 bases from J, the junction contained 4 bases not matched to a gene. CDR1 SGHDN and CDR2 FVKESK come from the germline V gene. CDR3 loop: CASSQEGLAAYNEQFF. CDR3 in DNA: TGTGCCAGCAGCCAAGAGGGACTAGCCGCTTACAATGAGCAGTTCTTC.

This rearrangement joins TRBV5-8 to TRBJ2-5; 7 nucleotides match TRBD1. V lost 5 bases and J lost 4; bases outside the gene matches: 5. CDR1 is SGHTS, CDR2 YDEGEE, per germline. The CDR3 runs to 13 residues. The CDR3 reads CASRGTVLETQYF. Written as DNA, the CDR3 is TGTGCCAGCAGAGGGACAGTTCTAGAGACCCAGTACTTC.

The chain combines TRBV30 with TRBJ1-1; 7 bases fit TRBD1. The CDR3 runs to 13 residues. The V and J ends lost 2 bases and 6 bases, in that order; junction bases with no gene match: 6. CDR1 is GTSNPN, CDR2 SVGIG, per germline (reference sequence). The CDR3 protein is CAWSSQGPAEAFF. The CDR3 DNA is TGTGCCTGGAGTTCACAGGGGCCCGCTGAAGCTTTCTTT.

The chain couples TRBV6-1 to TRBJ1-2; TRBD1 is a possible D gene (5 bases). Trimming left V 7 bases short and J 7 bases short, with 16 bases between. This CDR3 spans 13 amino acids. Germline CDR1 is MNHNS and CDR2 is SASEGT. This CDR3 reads CASIPGGGFGYTF. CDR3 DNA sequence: TGTGCCAGCATCCCTGGGGGGGGATTTGGCTACACCTTC.

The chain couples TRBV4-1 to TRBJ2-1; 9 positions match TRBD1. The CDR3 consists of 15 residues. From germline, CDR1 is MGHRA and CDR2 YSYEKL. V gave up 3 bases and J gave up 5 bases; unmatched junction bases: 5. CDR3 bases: TGCGCCAGCAGCCAGGCGGGACAGGGCCACAATGAGCAGTTCTTC. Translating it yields CASSQAGQGHNEQFF.

The CDR3 DNA reads TGTGCCAGTAGTAAATTACAGGCGTATAGCAATCAGCCCCAGCATTTT. It translates to CASSKLQAYSNQPQHF. The V gene is TRBV19, the J gene TRBJ1-5, with D perhaps TRBD1 (5 bases). Between the trimmed V and J ends, which lost 4 bases and 0 bases, there was a span of 13 bases. Germline CDR1 and CDR2: LNHDA and SQIVND (reference sequence). CDR3 length equals 16 residues.

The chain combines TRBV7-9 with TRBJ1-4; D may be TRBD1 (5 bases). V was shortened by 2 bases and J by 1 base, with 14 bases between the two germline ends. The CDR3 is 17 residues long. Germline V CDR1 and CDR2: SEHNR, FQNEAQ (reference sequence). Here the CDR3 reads CASSLTQGGVTNEKLFF. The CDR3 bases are TGTGCCAGCAGCTTAACTCAGGGAGGGGTAACTAATGAAAAACTGTTTTTT.

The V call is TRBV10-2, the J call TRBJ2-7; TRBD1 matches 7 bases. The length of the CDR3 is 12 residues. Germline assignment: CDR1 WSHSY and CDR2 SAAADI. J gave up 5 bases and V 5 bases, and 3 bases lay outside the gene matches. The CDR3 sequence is CASSRQGHEQYF. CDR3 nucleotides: TGCGCCAGCAGTAGACAGGGACACGAGCAGTACTTC.

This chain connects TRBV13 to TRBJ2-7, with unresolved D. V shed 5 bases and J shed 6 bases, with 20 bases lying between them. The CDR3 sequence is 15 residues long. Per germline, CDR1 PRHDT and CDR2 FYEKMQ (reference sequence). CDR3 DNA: TGTGCCAGCAGCGCCCCTTGGCCAGAGCTGGGCGAGCAGTACTTC. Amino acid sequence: CASSAPWPELGEQYF. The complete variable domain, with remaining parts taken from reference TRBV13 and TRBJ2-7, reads AAGVIQSPRHLIKEKRETATLKCYPIPRHDTVYWYQQGPGQDPQFLISFYEKMQSDKGSIPDRFSAQQFSDYHSELNMSSLELGDSALYFCASSAPWPELGEQYFGPGTRLTVT.

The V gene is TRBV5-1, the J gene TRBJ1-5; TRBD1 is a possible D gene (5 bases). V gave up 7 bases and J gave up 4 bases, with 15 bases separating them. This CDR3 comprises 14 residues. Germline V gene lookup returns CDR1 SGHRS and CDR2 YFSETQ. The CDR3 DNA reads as TGCGCCAGCTCAGGGTGGGGTGGGAATCAGCCCCAGCATTTT. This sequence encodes CASSGWGGNQPQHF.

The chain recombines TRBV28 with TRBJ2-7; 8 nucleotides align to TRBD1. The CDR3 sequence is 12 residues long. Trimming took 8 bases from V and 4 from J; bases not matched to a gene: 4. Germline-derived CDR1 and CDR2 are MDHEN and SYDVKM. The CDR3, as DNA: TGTGCCAGCGGGGGACAGGCATACGAGCAGTACTTC. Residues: CASGGQAYEQYF. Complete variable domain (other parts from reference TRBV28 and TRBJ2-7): DVKVTQSSRYLVKRTGEKVFLECVQDMDHENMFWYRQDPGLGLRLIYFSYDVKMKEKGDIPEGYSVSREKKERFSLILESASTNQTSMYLCASGGQAYEQYFGPGTRLTVT.

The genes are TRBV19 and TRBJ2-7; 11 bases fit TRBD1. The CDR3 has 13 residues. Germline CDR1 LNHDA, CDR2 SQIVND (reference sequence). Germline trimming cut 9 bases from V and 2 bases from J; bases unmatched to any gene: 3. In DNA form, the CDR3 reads TGTGCCAGCATGGGACAGGGGGCCTACGAGCAGTACTTC. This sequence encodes CASMGQGAYEQYF.

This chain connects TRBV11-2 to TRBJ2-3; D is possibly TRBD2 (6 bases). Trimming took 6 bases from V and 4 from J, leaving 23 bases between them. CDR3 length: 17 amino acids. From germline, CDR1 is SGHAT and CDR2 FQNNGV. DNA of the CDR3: TGTGCCAGCAGTAGAACGGGGGTGCGGATACTGGCAGATACGCAGTATTTT. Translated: CASSRTGVRILADTQYF.

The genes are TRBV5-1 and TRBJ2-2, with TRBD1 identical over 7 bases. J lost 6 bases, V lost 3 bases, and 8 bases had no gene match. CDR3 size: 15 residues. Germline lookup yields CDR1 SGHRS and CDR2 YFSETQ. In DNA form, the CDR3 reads TGCGCCAGCAGCTCCCAGGCAGGGGGTCCCGGGGAGCTGTTTTTT. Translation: CASSSQAGGPGELFF. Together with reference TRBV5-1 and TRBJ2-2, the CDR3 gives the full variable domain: KAGVTQTPRYLIKTRGQQVTLSCSPISGHRSVSWYQQTPGQGLQFLFEYFSETQRNKGNFPGRFSGRQFSNSRSEMNVSTLELGDSALYLCASSSQAGGPGELFFGEGSRLTVL.

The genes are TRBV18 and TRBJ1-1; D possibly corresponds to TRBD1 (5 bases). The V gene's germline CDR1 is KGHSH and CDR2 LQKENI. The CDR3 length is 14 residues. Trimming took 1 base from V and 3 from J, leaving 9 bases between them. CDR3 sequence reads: CASSPRGPYTEAFF. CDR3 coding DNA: TGTGCCAGCTCACCACGGGGCCCTTACACTGAAGCTTTCTTT.

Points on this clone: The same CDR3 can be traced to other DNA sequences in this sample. CDR3 protein: CASSLDGSYEQYF. For the CDR3, the DNA is TGTGCCAGCAGTTTGGACGGATCCTACGAGCAGTACTTC. The rearrangement uses TRBV28 and TRBJ2-7; the D is unclear. The germline V gene encodes CDR1 MDHEN and CDR2 SYDVKM. Between the trimmed V and J ends, which lost 3 bases and 1 base, there was a span of 7 bases. The CDR3 totals 13 residues.

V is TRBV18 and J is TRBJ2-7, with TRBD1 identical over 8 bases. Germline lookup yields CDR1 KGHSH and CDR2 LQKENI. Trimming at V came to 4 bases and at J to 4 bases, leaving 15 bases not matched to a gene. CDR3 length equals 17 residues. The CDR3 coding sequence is TGTGCCAGCTCACTCAGACTACCAGGACAGGGAGGATACGAGCAGTACTTC. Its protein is CASSLRLPGQGGYEQYF.

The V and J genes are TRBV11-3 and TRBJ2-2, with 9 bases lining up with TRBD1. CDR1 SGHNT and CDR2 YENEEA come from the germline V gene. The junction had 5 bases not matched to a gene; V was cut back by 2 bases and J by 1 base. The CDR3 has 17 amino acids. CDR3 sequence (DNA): TGTGCCAGCAGCTTATTAAAGGGACAGGGGAACACCGGGGAGCTGTTTTTT. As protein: CASSLLKGQGNTGELFF. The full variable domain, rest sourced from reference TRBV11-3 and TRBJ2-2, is EAGVVQSPRYKIIEKKQPVAFWCNPISGHNTLYWYLQNLGQGPELLIRYENEEAVDDSQLPKDRFSAERLKGVDSTLKIQPAELGDSAVYLCASSLLKGQGNTGELFFGEGSRLTVL.